This T cell receptor beta chain was documented in a study of T cells in Graves' hyperthyroidism and ophthalmopathy. The overall study: The blood sample was taken at first diagnosis, before treatment began. Study-wide results and caveats: Blood also held most thyroid clonotypes expanded beyond 0.001.

It was RNA transcripts that yielded the amplified TCR beta CDR3 regions. TCR CDR3 regions were first amplified by RT-PCR with HTBI primers. One entry per CDR3 protein results from TCRdb running MiXCR on the multiplex PCR reads. The sample has some 690,000 distinct CDR3 sequences, approximately 15% seen once. There are 14 residues in the CDR3. Germline trimming cut 10 bases from V and 7 bases from J; bases unmatched to any gene: 10. CDR1 SGHAT and CDR2 FQNNGV come from the germline V gene. Those with hyperthyroidism were 18 to 65 years old, newly diagnosed, and ill for under 2 months. Only a few counts were recorded for this clonotype. Its antigen is unknown.

Sequences were obtained from blood. The origin of this receptor is a man aged 50 to 60 with Graves' hyperthyroidism. V gene TRBV11-2 combines with J gene TRBJ2-2; 9 bases agree with TRBD1. CDR3 DNA: TGTGCCAACAGTCAACAGGGGGCTGGCGGGGAGCTGTTTTTT. Translating gives CANSQQGAGGELFF.